This TCR beta chain was observed in a study of T and B cells in COVID-19 patients (dated by TCRdb to 2019 to 2021). A note on the overall study: In this study, adaptive immunity was profiled in COVID-19 patients who either had active infection or had recovered, using TRB and IGH repertoire sequencing of peripheral blood. A recovered cohort included more than 15 patients who provided roughly 21 samples, and most of these patients had mild to moderate COVID-19 treated on an outpatient basis. Median age was about 32 years in the recovered cohort versus about 70 years in the active-infection cohort. Of the 20 to 25 patients in the active-infection cohort, eleven to twelve were critically ill and needed mechanical ventilation or ECMO. Of the 20 to 25 patients in the active-infection cohort, approximately 18 had comorbidities associated with unfavorable COVID-19 outcome. Over 7.5 million TCR sequences were analysed from a TCR and BCR sequence repository that comprised roughly 38 patients and 65 to 75 time points. Two patients belonged to both the recovered and active cohorts because samples were available from active disease and after recovery. Repertoire analyses used an age-matched reference group of just under 40 healthy donors who were negative for COVID-19 antibodies as the comparison. Up to about 10 follow-up blood samples were collected per patient, with some samples spanning different disease stages in the same individual.

This clonotype is judged medium-sized (0.01 to 0.1%). There is no known antigen for this receptor. Base qualities are not recorded, but no much larger clone differs from it by a single base. The full study reports these points: In patients with COVID-19, the usage of TRBV/TRBJ genes was reported to be strongly skewed. Few blood samples were available from mildly ill patients while symptoms were present or from severe cases at early time points. Specific T cell subsets (CD4+/Treg/CD8+) and sorted SARS-CoV-2-responsive or tetramer+ T cells had not yet been sequenced, and the corresponding sequencing experiments were ongoing. A total of over 2,000 TCR clusters were exclusive to the recovered cohort, and approximately 31 of those clusters were low-pGen clusters. During active COVID-19 the TRB repertoires were highly clonal, but at recovery diversity and richness rose above the levels seen in healthy donors. The cohort was considered too small for HLA contributions to COVID-19 susceptibility or severity to be assessed. It was stated that prospective validation of the reported TCR clusters was required before the clusters could be put to clinical use.

TRB repertoires were amplified from about 250-500 ng of genomic DNA extracted from blood. The CDR3 starts with the cysteine, ends with the phenylalanine, and has 14 residues. The only DNA kept is the CDR3, 42 bases in frame from the first base. A distance of 15 bases separates the germline ends of V and J, which lose 9 bases and 0 bases respectively. The germline V gene (reference sequence) provides CDR1 LNHDA and CDR2 SQIVND. Sequenced on an Illumina MiSeq. TRB rearrangements were amplified by multiplex PCR with BIOMED2 TRB-A/B primer pools. Illumina-compatible adapters and 7-nucleotide sample barcodes were attached to the amplicons in two consecutive PCRs. Phusion HS II polymerase was used for all library PCRs. Amplicons were gel-purified with the NucleoSpin Gel and PCR Clean-up kit, quantified on Qubit, and pooled at approximately 3.9 nM. The quality of the amplicon pool was checked on an Agilent 2100 Bioanalyzer prior to Illumina next-generation sequencing. The study's processing was this. TRB rearrangements were annotated with MiXCR 3.0.8 using the default MiXCR reference library. Sequences with fewer than 2 reads and non-productive reads were filtered out, and every unique CDR3 nucleotide sequence was treated as a single clone. Clonality, diversity, richness and V-J gene usage were calculated in R 3.5.1. GLIPH2 was used to cluster TCRs by CDR3 similarity, and OLGA was used to calculate generation probabilities. Only GLIPH2 clusters with at least four unique TCR clonotypes present in at least three individuals were retained. In-frame beta chains were kept once TCRdb had trimmed the public reads at Q25 with fastp and called clones with MiXCR. Rows are combined by CDR3 protein, so each entry shows the most common genes and DNA. In this record, the V and J calls reflect TCRdb's handling and not the investigators' own analysis. The sample yields 9,000 to 13,000 distinct CDR3 sequences; more than 30% were counted once. Over 11% of the sample is taken by the ten largest.

The TCR originated in a human donor with active COVID-19. The chain couples TRBV19 to TRBJ2-7, with the D call tentatively TRBD1 or TRBD2, each fitting 5 bases. The sequenced sample was blood. Here is the DNA: TGTGCCAGCGGACGGGACGGAAGCTCCTACGAGCAGTACTTC. This yields the protein CASGRDGSSYEQYF.